This record looks at one T cell receptor (beta chain) sequence and its context. The antigen is not known. Isolated per sample were at least 6 million PBMCs. The record originates from a study of blood T cells in healthy people across ages. It was with a sample-barcoded 5' primer and a J-beta primer mix that a second PCR of about 6 to 12 cycles was run. TCRdb called the 5' RACE reads again in MiXCR, with one record for every CDR3 protein. The table records 750,000 to 950,000 distinct CDR3 sequences, under 30% of them present only once. Germline V gene data show CDR1 as DFQATT and CDR2 as SNEGSKA (reference sequence). Trimming pared 0 bases from V and 4 bases from J, leaving 10 bases between. The CDR3 contains 14 residues. Study outcomes and limitations: Roughly linear age-related decline in beta diversity appeared, significant by age about 40. Naive and antigen-experienced cells were not separated, limiting conclusive comparison. Diversity figures based on one million T cells were deemed too low.

The same data also contributed to another study, on T cells of mothers and their children.

The chain has TRBV20-1 and TRBJ2-4; TRBD2 might be the D (6 bases). The TCR was taken from a boy aged 10-17 years in good health. The sample consisted of blood. The CDR3 nucleotides are TGCAGTGCTAGAGATCATCGGGGGAAAAACATTCAGTACTTC. This gives the protein CSARDHRGKNIQYF.